Listed below are T cell receptor beta chains from one sample, sequenced in a study of shared clonotypes between healthy human individuals. TCRdb's table, derived via immunoSEQ multiplex PCR, lists solely in-frame clones and lacks some. The data show under 700,000 clones, around 95% seen once. Sequenced input: naive CD8+ T cells sorted from blood. The receptors were sampled from a young woman in good health. The CDR3 runs from the conserved cysteine through the conserved F or W. Each record gives: V gene, J gene, D gene, clone size, CDR3 protein, CDR3 DNA. The D gene is left open where the match is weak. Some rows mark clone size as missing; the rest say once, few, many or name a class of expanded clone.

V: TRBV28; J: TRBJ2-7; D: TRBD2; size: -; CDR3: CASSLRTTGTSGYEQYF; DNA: TGTGCCAGCAGTCTCCGGACGACCGGGACTAGCGGCTACGAGCAGTACTTC
V: TRBV27; J: TRBJ2-1; D: TRBD2; size: -; CDR3: CASSLYGRANEQFF; DNA: TGTGCCAGCAGTTTGTACGGGAGGGCAAATGAGCAGTTCTTC
V: TRBV27; J: TRBJ2-1; D: -; size: -; CDR3: CASRTMRGEVSYNEQFF; DNA: TGTGCCAGCAGGACAATGAGGGGGGAGGTTTCCTACAATGAGCAGTTCTTC
V: TRBV6-5; J: TRBJ2-7; D: TRBD2; size: once; CDR3: CASSLTSGVSYEQYF; DNA: TGTGCCAGCAGTCTGACTAGCGGGGTCTCCTACGAGCAGTACTTC
V: TRBV28; J: TRBJ2-7; D: -; size: -; CDR3: CASSQRPYEQYF; DNA: TGTGCCAGCAGTCAGCGCCCCTACGAGCAGTACTTC
V: TRBV7-9; J: TRBJ2-7; D: -; size: -; CDR3: CASSLTLAQEQYF; DNA: TGTGCCAGCAGCTTAACTCTAGCTCAAGAGCAGTACTTC
V: TRBV25-1; J: TRBJ1-5; D: -; size: -; CDR3: CASSEARGLQPQHF; DNA: TGTGCCAGCAGTGAGGCGCGGGGGTTGCAGCCCCAGCATTTT
V: TRBV4-1; J: TRBJ2-3; D: -; size: -; CDR3: CASSQDNRDTNTQYF; DNA: TGCGCCAGCAGCCAAGATAACAGGGACACGAATACGCAGTATTTT
V: TRBV19; J: TRBJ1-5; D: -; size: -; CDR3: CASTTGLMRNQPQHF; DNA: TGTGCCAGTACCACAGGGTTAATGCGGAATCAGCCCCAGCATTTT
V: TRBV6-4; J: TRBJ1-5; D: -; size: -; CDR3: CANPGRTSNQPQHF; DNA: TGTGCCAACCCAGGACGGACTAGCAATCAGCCCCAGCATTTT
V: TRBV9; J: TRBJ2-3; D: -; size: -; CDR3: CASSVVADTQYF; DNA: TGTGCCAGCAGCGTAGTGGCAGATACGCAGTATTTT
V: TRBV7-3; J: TRBJ1-1; D: -; size: once; CDR3: CASSASGADTEAFF; DNA: TGTGCCAGCAGCGCTTCAGGGGCCGACACTGAAGCTTTCTTT
V: TRBV28; J: TRBJ2-3; D: TRBD1; size: -; CDR3: CASSSRTGGTDTQYF; DNA: TGTGCCAGCAGCTCTCGGACAGGGGGAACAGATACGCAGTATTTT
V: TRBV28; J: TRBJ2-1; D: -; size: -; CDR3: CASSERLQPTVEQFF; DNA: TGTGCCAGCAGCGAAAGACTACAACCAACGGTCGAGCAGTTCTTC
V: TRBV7-9; J: TRBJ1-2; D: -; size: -; CDR3: CASSLGQTYGYTF; DNA: TGTGCCAGCAGCCTAGGACAGACCTATGGCTACACCTTC
V: TRBV7-6; J: TRBJ2-2; D: -; size: -; CDR3: CASSSQLTGNTGELFF; DNA: TGTGCCAGCAGCTCCCAATTAACAGGAAACACCGGGGAGCTGTTTTTT
V: TRBV27; J: TRBJ2-7; D: TRBD1; size: -; CDR3: CASRTGGPHHEQYF; DNA: TGTGCCAGCAGAACAGGGGGCCCCCACCACGAGCAGTACTTC
V: TRBV27; J: TRBJ2-1; D: TRBD2; size: -; CDR3: CASSPGLGQFF; DNA: TGTGCCAGCAGTCCCGGACTAGGACAGTTCTTC
V: TRBV7-9; J: TRBJ2-7; D: TRBD1; size: -; CDR3: CASSSGGGYEQYF; DNA: TGTGCCAGCAGCTCAGGGGGCGGATACGAGCAGTACTTC
V: TRBV7-9; J: TRBJ2-1; D: -; size: -; CDR3: CASSFIGANEQFF; DNA: TGTGCCAGCAGCTTCATTGGGGCAAATGAGCAGTTCTTC
V: TRBV13; J: TRBJ2-2; D: -; size: -; CDR3: CASSSTGTPYTGELFF; DNA: TGTGCCAGCAGCTCTACCGGGACACCCTACACCGGGGAGCTGTTTTTT
V: TRBV6-1; J: TRBJ2-1; D: TRBD2; size: -; CDR3: CASSEGLAGIYNEQFF; DNA: TGTGCCAGCAGTGAGGGACTAGCGGGAATTTACAATGAGCAGTTCTTC
V: TRBV18; J: TRBJ1-4; D: -; size: once; CDR3: CASSPPRVGSATNEKLFF; DNA: TGTGCCAGCTCACCACCGAGGGTCGGGAGCGCAACTAATGAAAAACTGTTTTTT
V: TRBV28; J: TRBJ1-3; D: TRBD1; size: -; CDR3: CASSYRGSSGNTIYF; DNA: TGTGCCAGCAGTTACAGGGGAAGCTCTGGAAACACCATATATTTT
V: TRBV25-1; J: TRBJ1-2; D: TRBD1; size: -; CDR3: CASSPRNRGNYGYTF; DNA: TGTGCCAGCAGTCCCCGAAACAGGGGGAACTATGGCTACACCTTC
V: TRBV27; J: TRBJ2-2; D: TRBD2; size: -; CDR3: CASSPQTSGRAYTGELFF; DNA: TGTGCCAGCAGTCCCCAGACTAGCGGGAGGGCCTACACCGGGGAGCTGTTTTTT
V: TRBV4-1; J: TRBJ1-1; D: -; size: -; CDR3: CASSQGGQLNTEAFF; DNA: TGCGCCAGCAGCCAAGGAGGACAGTTGAACACTGAAGCTTTCTTT
V: TRBV7-9; J: TRBJ1-2; D: -; size: -; CDR3: CASSLGGRANYGYTF; DNA: TGTGCCAGCAGCTTAGGGGGCAGGGCGAACTATGGCTACACCTTC
V: TRBV27; J: TRBJ2-5; D: -; size: -; CDR3: CASSLSARTKETQYF; DNA: TGTGCCAGCAGTTTATCGGCCAGGACCAAAGAGACCCAGTACTTC
V: TRBV13; J: TRBJ2-7; D: -; size: -; CDR3: CASSLVGDGEYEQYF; DNA: TGTGCCAGCAGCTTAGTTGGGGACGGAGAGTACGAGCAGTACTTC
V: TRBV30; J: TRBJ2-2; D: -; size: once; CDR3: CAWTQGSINTGELFF; DNA: TGTGCCTGGACACAGGGAAGTATTAACACCGGGGAGCTGTTTTTT
V: TRBV5-1; J: TRBJ1-4; D: -; size: -; CDR3: CASSPRGEAEKLFF; DNA: TGCGCCAGCAGTCCTAGGGGGGAAGCTGAAAAACTGTTTTTT
V: TRBV5-4; J: TRBJ2-3; D: TRBD2; size: -; CDR3: CASSPWGAGVLDTQYF; DNA: TGTGCCAGCAGCCCCTGGGGAGCGGGAGTTTTGGATACGCAGTATTTT
V: TRBV28; J: TRBJ1-2; D: -; size: once; CDR3: CASEIKGGFYGYTF; DNA: TGTGCCAGCGAGATAAAGGGCGGTTTCTATGGCTACACCTTC
V: TRBV7-9; J: TRBJ1-1; D: -; size: -; CDR3: CASSPGKRLLGTEAFF; DNA: TGTGCCAGCAGCCCCGGGAAGAGGCTCCTAGGCACTGAAGCTTTCTTT
V: TRBV27; J: TRBJ2-3; D: -; size: -; CDR3: CASSPPSTDTQYF; DNA: TGTGCCAGCAGTCCCCCAAGCACAGATACGCAGTATTTT
V: TRBV27; J: TRBJ2-7; D: -; size: -; CDR3: CASGQGSPYEQYF; DNA: TGTGCCAGCGGTCAGGGGAGTCCCTACGAGCAGTACTTC
V: TRBV13; J: TRBJ2-7; D: -; size: -; CDR3: CASSPGQGYEQYF; DNA: TGTGCCAGCAGCCCTGGTCAAGGCTACGAGCAGTACTTC
V: TRBV27; J: TRBJ2-7; D: -; size: -; CDR3: CATASGVSYEQYF; DNA: TGTGCCACAGCCTCGGGCGTATCCTACGAGCAGTACTTC
V: TRBV27; J: TRBJ2-1; D: TRBD2; size: once; CDR3: CASSPLRTGLNNEQFF; DNA: TGTGCCAGCAGTCCCTTAAGGACGGGACTAAACAATGAGCAGTTCTTC
V: TRBV16; J: TRBJ2-1; D: -; size: -; CDR3: CASTGGSSYNEQFF; DNA: TGTGCCAGCACCGGGGGAAGCTCCTACAATGAGCAGTTCTTC
V: TRBV5-1; J: TRBJ1-1; D: -; size: -; CDR3: CASSLETAMNTEAFF; DNA: TGCGCCAGCAGCTTGGAGACAGCCATGAACACTGAAGCTTTCTTT
V: TRBV19; J: TRBJ2-7; D: TRBD2; size: -; CDR3: CASSSWSGMAYEQYF; DNA: TGTGCCAGTAGTTCCTGGAGCGGGATGGCCTACGAGCAGTACTTC
V: TRBV28; J: TRBJ2-7; D: TRBD2; size: -; CDR3: CASSPSPSGGRAYEQYF; DNA: TGTGCCAGCAGCCCCTCGCCGAGTGGCGGGAGGGCCTACGAGCAGTACTTC
V: TRBV6-6; J: TRBJ1-1; D: -; size: once; CDR3: CASSYPDSEAFF; DNA: TGTGCCAGCAGTTACCCAGACAGTGAAGCTTTCTTT
V: TRBV28; J: TRBJ2-1; D: -; size: -; CDR3: CASSWLGTNNEQFF; DNA: TGTGCCAGCAGTTGGTTGGGAACCAACAATGAGCAGTTCTTC
V: TRBV27; J: TRBJ2-1; D: -; size: once; CDR3: CASSLWSSSNEQFF; DNA: TGTGCCAGCAGTTTATGGTCTAGCAGTAATGAGCAGTTCTTC
V: TRBV28; J: TRBJ2-5; D: TRBD2; size: -; CDR3: CASSRTVTTGTTSQETQYF; DNA: TGTGCCAGCAGTCGTACTGTAACAACCGGGACTACTTCCCAAGAGACCCAGTACTTC
V: TRBV11-2; J: TRBJ2-7; D: -; size: -; CDR3: CASSLGLGSFEQYF; DNA: TGTGCCAGCAGCTTAGGACTAGGAAGCTTTGAGCAGTACTTC
V: TRBV7-9; J: TRBJ2-2; D: -; size: -; CDR3: CASSPWAGELFF; DNA: TGTGCCAGCAGCCCATGGGCCGGGGAGCTGTTTTTT
V: TRBV27; J: TRBJ2-3; D: -; size: -; CDR3: CASGKQILIDTQYF; DNA: TGTGCCAGCGGAAAACAAATTTTAATCGATACGCAGTATTTT
V: TRBV28; J: TRBJ1-5; D: TRBD1; size: -; CDR3: CASSLYRGLNSNQPQHF; DNA: TGTGCCAGCAGTTTATACAGGGGGTTAAATAGCAATCAGCCCCAGCATTTT